The present T cell receptor (beta chain) was sequenced within a study of T-cell memory formation after mild COVID-19. This clonotype occurred a few times. MiXCR, run by TCRdb on the 5' RACE reads, gives a single entry per CDR3 protein. This table has approximately 210,000 distinct CDR3 sequences, roughly 30% appearing once. This sequence originates from an adult woman who had mild COVID-19 (a few samples of this study predate the infection). Cell type and time point are not known. The sequencing sample was made of PBMCs or a T cell subset sorted from them (not recorded which).

The CDR3 DNA reads TGCGCCAGCAGCTTGGGACTAGCAATCGATGAGCAGTTCTTC. This encodes CASSLGLAIDEQFF. This chain links TRBV5-1 with TRBJ2-1; 7 positions agree with TRBD2. Trimming removed 0 bases from V and 8 bases from J; junction bases left unmatched: 5. Germline CDR1 SGHRS, CDR2 YFSETQ. The CDR3 covers 14 residues.